This TCR beta chain was sequenced during a study of CD8 T cells in ankylosing spondylitis. Preparation of TCR beta libraries was done by quantitative 5'-RACE with molecular barcodes. TCRdb ran MiXCR on the 5' RACE reads and lists one entry per CDR3 protein. Here the sample spans about 340,000 distinct CDR3 sequences, around 15% being singletons. The CDR3 runs 17 residues. This clonotype was picked up a small number of times. Its antigen is unidentified. The study's findings and limits: Clones tied to disease were said to be significantly enriched in matched ankylosing spondylitis synovial fluid. Earlier work had already found some motif variants in reactive arthritis synovial fluid and blood. A TCR beta motif made of fewer than ten highly homologous variants seemed typical of ankylosing spondylitis blood.

The TCR sequence derives from a male donor with ankylosing spondylitis or in good health (not recorded which). The chain combines TRBV21-1 with TRBJ2-2; TRBD1 is the table's D call, not checked against the DNA. TRBV21-1 is a pseudogene. Sequenced input: blood, either unsorted or a sorted T cell fraction (not recorded which). CDR3 region: CASSLTSGGAHTGELFF. CDR3 DNA: TGTGCCAGCAGCCTAACGTCGGGGGGGGCCCACACCGGGGAGCTGTTTTTT.